The 22 T cell receptor beta chains reported below all come from one sample, sequenced in a study of radiotherapy plus CTLA-4 blockade in lung cancer. Some clones are missing from TCRdb's copy, which holds only in-frame ones; the method was immunoSEQ multiplex PCR. The sample consists of 110,000 or so clones, about 77% of them appearing once. The sample consisted of peripheral blood, taken from a patient treated with radiotherapy plus ipilimumab. The receptors derive from a human donor with non-small cell lung cancer who had a partial response to radiotherapy plus ipilimumab.

CDR3 in DNA: TGTGCCAGCAGGGAACGGGACTCCTGGGGGGAAAAACTGTTTTTT. Protein product: CASRERDSWGEKLFF. The chain recombines TRBV6-1 with TRBJ1-4, with D maybe TRBD1 (5 bases). The length of the CDR3 is 15 residues. With 6 bases removed from V and 8 bases from J, the gap between germline ends came to 19 bases. In germline, CDR1 is MNHNS, CDR2 SASEGT.

This clone has a handful of counts. The V and J genes are TRBV6-5 and TRBJ1-2, with D unresolved. Germline CDR1 MNHEY, CDR2 SVGAGI. This CDR3 contains 15 residues. Trimming pared 6 bases from V and 5 bases from J, leaving 19 bases between. The CDR3 bases are TGTGCCAGCAGCGCCTGGGAGGGCGACGCTTATGGCTACACCTTC. This gives the protein CASSAWEGDAYGYTF.

This chain connects TRBV12-5 to TRBJ1-2; a possible D gene is TRBD1 (5 bases). This CDR3 is built from 13 residues. Deletions cut 6 bases from V and 8 bases from J, with 16 bases between. From germline, CDR1 is LGHNT and CDR2 FRNRAP. CDR3 in amino acids: CASGRGRRGGYTF. CDR3 nucleotide sequence: TGTGCTAGTGGGCGGGGCAGACGAGGAGGCTACACCTTC.

This chain uses TRBV28 with TRBJ1-2; 9 bases are a match to TRBD1. Per the germline V gene, CDR1 is MDHEN and CDR2 is SYDVKM. V dropped 2 bases and J dropped 10; count of bases not matched to a gene: 11. The CDR3 contains 15 residues. CDR3 nucleotide sequence: TGTGCCAGCAGTTTACCGACCGGGACAGGGTTCGTCTACACCTTC. It yields the protein CASSLPTGTGFVYTF.

This rearrangement joins TRBV18 to TRBJ2-7, with TRBD1 identical over 9 bases. The CDR3 extends over 15 amino acids. V trimming: 6 bases; J trimming: 3 bases; junction bases outside the gene matches: 9. Germline V gene lookup returns CDR1 KGHSH and CDR2 LQKENI. The DNA of the CDR3 is TGTGCCAGCTCCAACCAGGGACAGGGCGGCTACGAGCAGTACGTC. Translated: CASSNQGQGGYEQYV.

The chain couples TRBV28 to TRBJ2-1; TRBD2 aligns across 11 bases. Germline lookup yields CDR1 MDHEN and CDR2 SYDVKM. V lost 6 bases to trimming and J lost 6 bases; unmatched junction nucleotides: 4. This CDR3 spans 14 amino acids. CDR3 bases: TGTGCCAGCAGGGGGACTAGCGGCCGCAATGAGCAGTTCTTC. It codes for CASRGTSGRNEQFF.

V is TRBV4-3 and J is TRBJ1-5, with D possibly TRBD1 on 6 matching bases. Germline V lookup: CDR1 LGHNA, CDR2 YSLEER. V lost 2 bases, J lost 6 bases, and 14 bases lay in between. The CDR3 has 15 residues. The DNA for the CDR3 is TGCGCCAGCAGCCAAACGCAGGGGCCCGGTCAGCCCCAGCATTTT. Protein: CASSQTQGPGQPQHF.

V is TRBV6-5 and J is TRBJ2-1; possible D gene TRBD2, 6 bases. The CDR3 runs 12 residues. The germline V gene encodes CDR1 MNHEY and CDR2 SVGAGI. The germline V and J ends were trimmed by 6 bases and 9 bases, with 12 bases remaining between them. Here the CDR3 reads CASREGEAEQFF. The CDR3 nucleotides are TGTGCCAGCAGGGAGGGAGAGGCTGAGCAGTTCTTC.

The chain has TRBV19 and TRBJ2-7, with 8 bases fitting TRBD2. The CDR3 runs to 14 residues. J lost 3 bases, V lost 5 bases, and 6 bases had no gene match. The germline V gene has CDR1 LNHDA and CDR2 SQIVND (reference sequence). Here the CDR3 reads CASSASGWVYEQYF. CDR3 sequence (DNA): TGTGCCAGTAGTGCTAGCGGGTGGGTCTACGAGCAGTACTTC. The full variable domain, with the rest looked up from reference TRBV19 and TRBJ2-7, is DGGITQSPKYLFRKEGQNVTLSCEQNLNHDAMYWYRQDPGQGLRLIYYSQIVNDFQKGDIAEGYSVSREKKESFPLTVTSAQKNPTAFYLCASSASGWVYEQYFGPGTRLTVT.

This clone was counted between two and nine times. The chain carries TRBV6-1 and TRBJ1-5; 8 bases agree with TRBD1. The CDR3 is 15 residues long. V was pared by 6 bases and J by 0 bases, with 4 bases of the junction left unmatched. Germline-derived CDR1 and CDR2 are MNHNS and SASEGT. CDR3 sequence (DNA): TGTGCCAGCAGCCGGACAGGGATTAGCAATCAGCCCCAGCATTTT. Amino acids: CASSRTGISNQPQHF.

This rearrangement joins TRBV7-8 to TRBJ2-1; 7 nucleotides agree with TRBD1. The CDR3 runs to 13 residues. CDR1 and CDR2 from the germline V gene are SGHVS and FQNEAQ. Trimming cost V 6 bases and J 8 bases; bases outside gene matches: 7. As DNA, the CDR3 is TGTGCCAGCAGTCGAGACAGGGTCGATGAGCAGTTCTTC. This translates into CASSRDRVDEQFF.

The chain has TRBV6-1 and TRBJ2-7; possibly TRBD1 for D (6 bases). There are 14 residues in the CDR3. V was trimmed by 3 bases and J by 4 bases, leaving 13 bases between them. Germline values: CDR1 MNHNS, CDR2 SASEGT. CDR3 protein: CASSDPGQLYEQYV. The DNA for the CDR3 is TGTGCCAGCAGTGATCCGGGACAATTGTACGAGCAGTACGTC.

V gene TRBV6-5 combines with J gene TRBJ2-1, with no clear D. V shed 2 bases and J shed 8 bases, with 4 bases lying between them. Germline V gene data show CDR1 as MNHEY and CDR2 as SVGAGI. This CDR3 region has 11 residues. CDR3 amino acids: CASSYIDEQFF. CDR3 sequence (DNA): TGTGCCAGCAGTTACATCGATGAGCAGTTCTTC.

The chain has TRBV5-1 and TRBJ1-2; 7 bases are a match to TRBD1. The junction had 4 bases not matched to a gene; V was cut back by 1 base and J by 4 bases. Germline V gene sequence: CDR1 SGHRS, CDR2 YFSETQ. The CDR3 has 14 amino acids. Here the CDR3 reads CASSLQGGVYGYTF. For the CDR3, the DNA is TGCGCCAGCAGCTTGCAGGGGGGAGTCTATGGCTACACCTTC.

This clone has a handful of counts. The chain combines TRBV11-2 with TRBJ2-2; TRBD2 might be the D (5 bases). V shed 3 bases and J shed 6 bases, with 11 bases lying between them. This CDR3 spans 14 amino acids. Germline CDR1 is SGHAT and CDR2 is FQNNGV. The CDR3 DNA is TGTGCCAGCAGCTTGGGTGGTAGCGCCGGGGAGCTGTTTTTT. It encodes CASSLGGSAGELFF.

The gene calls are TRBV6-6 and TRBJ1-5; perhaps TRBD1 as D (5 bases). The ends were cut back, 6 bases at V and 7 bases at J, with 16 bases in the middle. Germline lookup yields CDR1 MNHNY and CDR2 SVGAGI (reference sequence). This CDR3 has 14 residues. The chain's CDR3 is CASSSTGDYQPQHF. The CDR3 region has the DNA TGTGCCAGCAGCTCTACAGGAGATTACCAGCCCCAGCATTTT.

This clone has just a few counts. The V call is TRBV28, the J call TRBJ1-4; tentatively, D is TRBD1 (5 bases). V was pared by 2 bases and J by 6 bases, with 10 bases between. The CDR3 length is 14 residues. The germline gives CDR1 MDHEN, CDR2 SYDVKM. The CDR3: CASSLLWGDEKLFF. In nucleotides, the CDR3 is TGTGCCAGCAGTTTACTTTGGGGGGATGAAAAACTGTTTTTT.

For the CDR3, the DNA is TGTGCCAGCAGACCCTCTAACCCTAGTTCACCCCTCCACTTT. Translating gives CASRPSNPSSPLHF. The chain employs TRBV6-6 and TRBJ1-6; D remains unclear. V was shortened by 6 bases and J by 9 bases, with 15 bases between the two germline ends. The CDR3 is 14 amino acids. CDR1 is MNHNY, CDR2 SVGAGI, per germline (reference sequence).

This chain links TRBV4-1 with TRBJ2-2, with 7 positions matching TRBD1. The CDR3 covers 18 residues. The germline V gene has CDR1 MGHRA and CDR2 YSYEKL. The J segment lost 6 bases and the V segment lost 2 bases, leaving 15 bases of the junction unmatched. CDR3 residues: CASSQIRDSGAVSGELFF. CDR3 nucleotide sequence: TGCGCCAGCAGCCAAATCCGGGACAGTGGAGCCGTATCCGGGGAGCTGTTTTTT.

This clone was observed once. The chain is built from TRBV6-1 and TRBJ2-5; 7 bases map to TRBD1. Germline CDR1 and CDR2: MNHNS and SASEGT. The CDR3 runs to 13 residues. V lost 5 bases to trimming and J lost 1 base; unmatched junction nucleotides: 1. The CDR3 region is CASSRDSQETQYF. The CDR3 region has the DNA TGTGCCAGCAGTCGGGACAGCCAAGAGACCCAGTACTTC.

J is TRBJ2-3 and V is TRBV5-5, with 7 bases fitting TRBD1. Germline V gene data show CDR1 as SGHKS and CDR2 as YYEKEE (reference sequence). After removal of 0 bases from V and 6 bases from J, the junction contained 7 bases not matched to a gene. This CDR3 is built from 15 residues. The CDR3 spells CASSLDYRGMDTQYF. The CDR3 region has the DNA TGTGCCAGCAGCTTGGATTACAGGGGAATGGATACGCAGTATTTT.

The CDR3 loop is CASTLGGANTGELFF. For the CDR3, the DNA is TGTGCCAGCACTCTTGGTGGAGCGAACACCGGGGAGCTGTTTTTT. The rearrangement links TRBV7-9 to TRBJ2-2; D remains ambiguous. Trimming removed 7 bases from V and 0 bases from J, with 12 bases in between. The V gene's germline CDR1 is SEHNR and CDR2 FQNEAQ (reference sequence). There are 15 residues in the CDR3.